The sequence of this T cell receptor (beta chain) was determined in a study of metastatic and nonmetastatic thyroid tumors. Background on the study: Repertoire comparisons spanned blood and tumor or nodule tissue from malignant and benign thyroid patients.

Every patient was untreated before thyroid surgery. Findings of the study overall: Patients with malignant thyroid tumors reportedly had significantly higher TCR beta diversity than those with benign nodules, in blood and tumor.

This clone was recorded at least ten times. The antigen is not known. Original processing methods: What underpinned the distant-metastasis classifier for papillary thyroid cancer was the set of CDR3 differences across clinicopathological groups. TCRdb reanalyzed the PCR reads via MiXCR. The V and J calls come from TCRdb's annotation, not from the publication. The data contain tens of thousands of clones, about 13% of them singletons. This receptor was taken from a female donor with papillary thyroid cancer or a benign thyroid nodule (not recorded which). Some clones in this sample may be carry-over from other donors' samples. Sequences were obtained from blood.

CDR3 protein: CASSLDSGQLAYEQYF. The CDR3 region has the DNA TGTGCCAGCAGCTTGGACTCGGGACAGTTGGCCTACGAGCAGTACTTC. This chain uses TRBV5-5 with TRBJ2-7; the match to TRBD1 covers 7 bases. The CDR3 runs to 16 residues. V was clipped by 0 bases and J by 2 bases; unmatched bases: 8. Per germline, CDR1 SGHKS and CDR2 YYEKEE (reference sequence). The whole variable domain, remainder taken from reference TRBV5-5 and TRBJ2-7, is DAGVTQSPTHLIKTRGQQVTLRCSPISGHKSVSWYQQVLGQGPQFIFQYYEKEERGRGNFPDRFSARQFPNYSSELNVNALLLGDSALYLCASSLDSGQLAYEQYFGPGTRLTVT.